The text below deals with one T cell receptor (beta chain). This entry belongs to a study of blood T cell repertoires in COVID-19. As originally analysed: Estimation of nucleated cell counts relied on the amplification of reference gene primers. Clones were sequenced by immunoSEQ multiplex PCR, and TCRdb holds only the in-frame ones, with some missing. V and J calls and clone size are copied from that table; D and trimming were computed from the DNA. Among about 240,000 clones listed, around 88% were seen once. Per the germline V gene, CDR1 is SGHRS and CDR2 is YFSETQ. V lost 4 bases, J lost 0 bases, and 13 bases lay in between. The CDR3 totals 15 residues.

The V gene is TRBV5-1, the J gene TRBJ1-1; perhaps TRBD1 as D (5 bases). Sequencing was carried out using peripheral blood. This receptor was taken from a woman aged 25 to 39 who had recovered from COVID-19. CDR3 DNA: TGCGCCAGCAGCATGACAGTTGCTATGAACACTGAAGCTTTCTTT. Translation gives CASSMTVAMNTEAFF.